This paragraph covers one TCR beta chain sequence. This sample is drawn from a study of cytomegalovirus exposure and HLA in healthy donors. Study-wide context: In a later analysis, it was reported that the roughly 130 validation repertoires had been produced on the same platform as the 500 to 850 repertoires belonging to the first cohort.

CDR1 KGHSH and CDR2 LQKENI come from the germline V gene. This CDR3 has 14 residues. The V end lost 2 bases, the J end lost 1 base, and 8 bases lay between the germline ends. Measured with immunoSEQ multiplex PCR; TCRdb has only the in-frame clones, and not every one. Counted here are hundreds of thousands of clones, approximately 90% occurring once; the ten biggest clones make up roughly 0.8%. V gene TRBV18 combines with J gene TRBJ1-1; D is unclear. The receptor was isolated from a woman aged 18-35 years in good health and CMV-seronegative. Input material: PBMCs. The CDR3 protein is CASSPGGENTEAFF. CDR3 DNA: TGTGCCAGCTCACCAGGCGGGGAGAACACTGAAGCTTTCTTT. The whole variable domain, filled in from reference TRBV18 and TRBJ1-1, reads NAGVMQNPRHLVRRRGQEARLRCSPMKGHSHVYWYRQLPEEGLKFMVYLQKENIIDESGMPKERFSAEFPKEGPSILRIQQVVRGDSAAYFCASSPGGENTEAFFGQGTRLTVV.